This TCR beta chain was obtained from a study of T cells in Graves' hyperthyroidism and ophthalmopathy. This clonotype was recorded at least ten times. The germline V gene has CDR1 ENHRY and CDR2 SYGVKD. The ends lost 2 bases at V and 5 bases at J; junction bases unmatched: 2. There are 14 residues in the CDR3. Amplification of TCR beta CDR3 regions was performed using RNA transcripts as template. First-round RT-PCR of the TCR CDR3 relied on the HTBI primer set. MiXCR, applied by TCRdb to the multiplex PCR reads, yields one record per CDR3 protein. Of roughly 840,000 distinct CDR3 sequences in the sample, over 35% were seen once.

The rearrangement links TRBV10-3 to TRBJ2-5; TRBD2 aligns across 10 bases. The sequencing input was blood. The receptor's source is a man aged 18 to 35 with Graves' hyperthyroidism. DNA for the CDR3: TGTGCCATCAGTGAGCCGGGACTAGCGGAGACCCAGTACTTC. Translation gives CAISEPGLAETQYF.